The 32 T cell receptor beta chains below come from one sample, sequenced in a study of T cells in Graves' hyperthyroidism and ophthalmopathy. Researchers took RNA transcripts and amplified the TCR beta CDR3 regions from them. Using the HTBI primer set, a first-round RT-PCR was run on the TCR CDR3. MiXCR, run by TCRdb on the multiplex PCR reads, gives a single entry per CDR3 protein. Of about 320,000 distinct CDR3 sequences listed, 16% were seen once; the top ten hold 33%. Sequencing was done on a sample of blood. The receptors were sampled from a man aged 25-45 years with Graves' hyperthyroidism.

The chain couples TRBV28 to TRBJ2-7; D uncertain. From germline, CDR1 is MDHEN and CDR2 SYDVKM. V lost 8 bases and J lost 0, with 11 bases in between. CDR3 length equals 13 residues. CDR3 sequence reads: CASQEQISYEQYF. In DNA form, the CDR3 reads TGTGCCAGCCAAGAACAAATCTCCTACGAGCAGTACTTC.

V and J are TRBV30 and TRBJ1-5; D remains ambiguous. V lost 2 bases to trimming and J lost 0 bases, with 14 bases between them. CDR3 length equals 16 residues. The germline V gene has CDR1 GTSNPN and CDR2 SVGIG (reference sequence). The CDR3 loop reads CAWSRAPVGSNQPQHF. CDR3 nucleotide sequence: TGTGCCTGGAGTAGGGCCCCGGTTGGTAGCAATCAGCCCCAGCATTTT.

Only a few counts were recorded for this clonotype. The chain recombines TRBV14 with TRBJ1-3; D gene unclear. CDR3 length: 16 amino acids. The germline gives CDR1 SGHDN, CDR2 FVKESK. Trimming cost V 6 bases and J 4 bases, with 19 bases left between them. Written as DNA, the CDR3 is TGTGCCAGCAGGAACCGGGCCTCCCTGTGGGGAAACACCATATATTTT. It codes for CASRNRASLWGNTIYF.

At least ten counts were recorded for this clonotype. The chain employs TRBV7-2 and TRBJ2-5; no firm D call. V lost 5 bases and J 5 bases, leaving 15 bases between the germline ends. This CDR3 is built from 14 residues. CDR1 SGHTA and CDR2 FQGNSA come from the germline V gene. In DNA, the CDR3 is TGTGCCAGCAGCCCTAATCCCGGAGAGGAGACCCAGTACTTC. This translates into CASSPNPGEETQYF.

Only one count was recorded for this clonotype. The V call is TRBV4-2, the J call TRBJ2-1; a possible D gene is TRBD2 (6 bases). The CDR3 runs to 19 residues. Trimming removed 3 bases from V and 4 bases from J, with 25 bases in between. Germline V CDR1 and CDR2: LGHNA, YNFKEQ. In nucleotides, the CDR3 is TGTGCCAGCAGCCAGACCCCTTTATTTAGCGGAACCTGGTACAATGAGCAGTTCTTC. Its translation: CASSQTPLFSGTWYNEQFF.

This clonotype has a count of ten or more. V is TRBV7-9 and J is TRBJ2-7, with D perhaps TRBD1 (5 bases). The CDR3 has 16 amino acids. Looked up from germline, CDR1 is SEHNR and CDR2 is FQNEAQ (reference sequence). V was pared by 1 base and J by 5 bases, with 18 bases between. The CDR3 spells CASSLVGWQGIHEQYF. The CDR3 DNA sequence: TGTGCCAGCAGCTTAGTGGGTTGGCAGGGTATCCACGAGCAGTACTTC.

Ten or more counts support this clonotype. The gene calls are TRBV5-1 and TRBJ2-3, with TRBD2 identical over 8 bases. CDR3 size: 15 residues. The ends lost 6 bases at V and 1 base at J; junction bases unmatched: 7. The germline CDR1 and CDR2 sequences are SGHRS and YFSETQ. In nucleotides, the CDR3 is TGCGCCAGCATCCCAACTAGCGGAGGCACAGATACGCAGTATTTT. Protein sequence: CASIPTSGGTDTQYF. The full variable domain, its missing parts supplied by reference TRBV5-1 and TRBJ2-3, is KAGVTQTPRYLIKTRGQQVTLSCSPISGHRSVSWYQQTPGQGLQFLFEYFSETQRNKGNFPGRFSGRQFSNSRSEMNVSTLELGDSALYLCASIPTSGGTDTQYFGPGTRLTVL.

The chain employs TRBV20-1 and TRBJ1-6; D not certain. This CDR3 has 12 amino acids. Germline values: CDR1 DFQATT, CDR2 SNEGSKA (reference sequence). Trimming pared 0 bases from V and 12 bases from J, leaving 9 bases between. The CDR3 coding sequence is TGCAGTGCTAGAGATGAACCGGGACCCCTCCACTTT. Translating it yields CSARDEPGPLHF.

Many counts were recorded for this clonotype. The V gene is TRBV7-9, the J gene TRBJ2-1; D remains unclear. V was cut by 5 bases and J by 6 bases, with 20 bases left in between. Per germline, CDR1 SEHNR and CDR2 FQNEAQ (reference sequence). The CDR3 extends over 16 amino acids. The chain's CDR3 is CASSPNRIPRPNEQFF. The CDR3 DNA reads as TGTGCCAGCAGCCCCAATAGGATACCCAGGCCCAATGAGCAGTTCTTC.

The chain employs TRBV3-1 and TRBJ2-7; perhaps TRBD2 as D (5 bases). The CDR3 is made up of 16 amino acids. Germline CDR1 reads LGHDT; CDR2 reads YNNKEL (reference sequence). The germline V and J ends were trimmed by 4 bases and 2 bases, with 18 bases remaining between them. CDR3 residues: CASSRGRAEAPYEQYF. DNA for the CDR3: TGTGCCAGCAGCCGAGGACGGGCGGAGGCCCCCTACGAGCAGTACTTC.

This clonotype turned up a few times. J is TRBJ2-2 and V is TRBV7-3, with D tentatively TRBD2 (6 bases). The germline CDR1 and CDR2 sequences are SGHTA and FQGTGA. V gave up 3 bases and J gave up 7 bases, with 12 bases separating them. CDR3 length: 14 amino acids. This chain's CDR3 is CASSFTGADGELFF. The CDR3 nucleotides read TGTGCCAGCAGCTTTACGGGAGCGGACGGGGAGCTGTTTTTT.

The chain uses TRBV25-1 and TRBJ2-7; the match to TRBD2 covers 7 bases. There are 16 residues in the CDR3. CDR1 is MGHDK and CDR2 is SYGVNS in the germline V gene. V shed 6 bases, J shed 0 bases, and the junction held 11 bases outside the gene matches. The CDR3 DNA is TGTGCCAGCAGCGGGGTATGGGGGGGAGTCTCCTACGAGCAGTACTTC. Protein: CASSGVWGGVSYEQYF.

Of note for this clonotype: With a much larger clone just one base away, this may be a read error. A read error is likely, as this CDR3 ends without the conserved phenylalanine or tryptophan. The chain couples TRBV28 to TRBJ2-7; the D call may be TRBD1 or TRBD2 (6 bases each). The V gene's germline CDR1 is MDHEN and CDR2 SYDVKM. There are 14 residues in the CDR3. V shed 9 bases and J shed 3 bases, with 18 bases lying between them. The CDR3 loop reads CASSVWGAHYEQYL. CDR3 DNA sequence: TGTGCCAGTTCGGTCTGGGGGGCCCACTACGAGCAGTACCTC.

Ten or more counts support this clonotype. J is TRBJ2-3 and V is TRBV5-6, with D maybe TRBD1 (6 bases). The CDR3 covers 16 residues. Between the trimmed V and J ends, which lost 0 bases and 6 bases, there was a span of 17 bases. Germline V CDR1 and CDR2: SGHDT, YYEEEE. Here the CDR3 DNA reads TGTGCCAGCAGCTTGGCGACGGACCTTACAGGGGATACGCAGTATTTT. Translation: CASSLATDLTGDTQYF.

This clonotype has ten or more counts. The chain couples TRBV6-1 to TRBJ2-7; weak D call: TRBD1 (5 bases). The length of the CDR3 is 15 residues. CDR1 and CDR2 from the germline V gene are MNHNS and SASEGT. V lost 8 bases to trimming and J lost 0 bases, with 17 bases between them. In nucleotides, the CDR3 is TGTGCCAGCGGGGAAAGGCGACAGTCCTCCTACGAGCAGTACTTC. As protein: CASGERRQSSYEQYF.

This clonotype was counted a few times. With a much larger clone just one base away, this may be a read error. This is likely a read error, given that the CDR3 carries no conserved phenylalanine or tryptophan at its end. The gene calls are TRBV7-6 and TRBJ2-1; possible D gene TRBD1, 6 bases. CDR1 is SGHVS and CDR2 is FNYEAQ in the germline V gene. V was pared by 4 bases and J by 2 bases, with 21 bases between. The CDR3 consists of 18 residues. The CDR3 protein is CASSSVPYDRKTYNEQFL. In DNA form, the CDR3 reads TGTGCCAGCAGCTCCGTACCTTACGACAGGAAAACCTACAATGAGCAGTTCCTC.

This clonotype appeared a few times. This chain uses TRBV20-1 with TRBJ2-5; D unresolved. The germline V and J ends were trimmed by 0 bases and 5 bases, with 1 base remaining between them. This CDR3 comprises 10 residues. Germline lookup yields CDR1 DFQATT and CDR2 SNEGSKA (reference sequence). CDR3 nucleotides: TGCAGTGCTAGAGAGGAGACCCAGTACTTC. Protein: CSAREETQYF.

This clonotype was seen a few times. This CDR3 reads CGGHHSRGNNEQFF. For the CDR3, the DNA is TGCGGGGGACACCACAGCCGAGGGAACAATGAGCAGTTCTTC. V and J are TRBV20-1 and TRBJ2-1, with a possible D match to TRBD1 (6 bases). Germline-derived CDR1 and CDR2 are DFQATT and SNEGSKA (reference sequence). The CDR3 sequence is 14 residues long.

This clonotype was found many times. The CDR3 DNA follows: TGCGCCAGCAGCTTGGATTCAGCGAACACCGGGGAGCTGTTTTTT. Translation gives CASSLDSANTGELFF. The chain recombines TRBV5-1 with TRBJ2-2; unclear D gene. V gave up 0 bases and J gave up 0 bases, with 6 bases separating them. The CDR3 length is 15 residues. CDR1 is SGHRS and CDR2 is YFSETQ in the germline V gene.

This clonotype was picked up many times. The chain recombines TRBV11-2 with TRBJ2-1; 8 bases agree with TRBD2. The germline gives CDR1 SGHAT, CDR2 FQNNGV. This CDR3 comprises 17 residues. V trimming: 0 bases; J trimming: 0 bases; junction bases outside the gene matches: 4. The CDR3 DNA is TGTGCCAGCAGCTTAGATGGACTAGCTTTCTCCTACAATGAGCAGTTCTTC. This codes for CASSLDGLAFSYNEQFF.

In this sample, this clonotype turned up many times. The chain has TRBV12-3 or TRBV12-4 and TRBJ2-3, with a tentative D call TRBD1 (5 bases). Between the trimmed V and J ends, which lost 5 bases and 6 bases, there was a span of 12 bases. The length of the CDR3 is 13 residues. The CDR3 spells CASSIRTPDTQYF. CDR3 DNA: TGTGCCAGCAGTATCCGGACACCCGATACGCAGTATTTT.

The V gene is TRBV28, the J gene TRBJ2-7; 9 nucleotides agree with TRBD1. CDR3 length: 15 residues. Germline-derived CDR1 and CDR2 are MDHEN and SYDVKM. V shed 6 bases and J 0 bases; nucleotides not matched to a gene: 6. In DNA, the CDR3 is TGTGCCAGCAGGACCGGGACAGGGAACTCCTACGAGCAGTACTTC. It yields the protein CASRTGTGNSYEQYF.

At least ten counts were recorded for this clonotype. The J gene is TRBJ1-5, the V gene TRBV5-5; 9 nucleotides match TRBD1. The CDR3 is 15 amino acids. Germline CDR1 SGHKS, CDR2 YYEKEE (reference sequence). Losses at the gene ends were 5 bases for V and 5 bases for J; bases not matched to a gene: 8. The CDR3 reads CASRPGQGLDQPQHF. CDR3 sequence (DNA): TGTGCCAGCAGGCCAGGACAGGGGCTCGATCAGCCCCAGCATTTT.

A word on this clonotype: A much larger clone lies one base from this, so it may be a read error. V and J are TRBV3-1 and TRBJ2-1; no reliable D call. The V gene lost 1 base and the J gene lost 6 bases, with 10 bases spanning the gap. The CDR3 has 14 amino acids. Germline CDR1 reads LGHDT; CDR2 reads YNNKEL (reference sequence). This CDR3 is CASSQVLNVNEQFF. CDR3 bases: TGTGCCAGCAGCCAAGTTCTTAACGTCAATGAGCAGTTCTTC.

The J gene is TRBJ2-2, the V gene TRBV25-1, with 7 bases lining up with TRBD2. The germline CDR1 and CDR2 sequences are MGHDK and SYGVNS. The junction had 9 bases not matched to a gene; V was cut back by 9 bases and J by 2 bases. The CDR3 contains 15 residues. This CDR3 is CASWSGGINTGELFF. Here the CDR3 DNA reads TGTGCCAGTTGGTCCGGGGGGATTAACACCGGGGAGCTGTTTTTT.

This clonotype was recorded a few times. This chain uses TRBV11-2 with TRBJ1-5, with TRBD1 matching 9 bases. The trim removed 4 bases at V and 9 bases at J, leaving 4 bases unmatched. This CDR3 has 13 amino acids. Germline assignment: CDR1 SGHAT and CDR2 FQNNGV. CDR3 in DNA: TGTGCCAGCAGCTCCGGGACAGGGTTGCCCCAGCATTTT. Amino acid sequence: CASSSGTGLPQHF.

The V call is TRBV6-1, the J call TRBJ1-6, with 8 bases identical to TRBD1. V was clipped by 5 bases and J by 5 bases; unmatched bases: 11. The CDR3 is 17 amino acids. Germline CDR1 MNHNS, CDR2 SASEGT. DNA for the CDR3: TGTGCCAGCAGTTATCTCCATCTCAGGGGGCATAATTCACCCCTCCACTTT. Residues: CASSYLHLRGHNSPLHF.

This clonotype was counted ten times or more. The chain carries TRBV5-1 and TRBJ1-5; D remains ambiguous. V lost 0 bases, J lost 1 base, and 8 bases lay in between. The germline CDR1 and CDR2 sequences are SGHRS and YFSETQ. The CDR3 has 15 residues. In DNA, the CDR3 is TGCGCCAGCAGCTTGGGAGATTGGAGCAATCAGCCCCAGCATTTT. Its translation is CASSLGDWSNQPQHF.

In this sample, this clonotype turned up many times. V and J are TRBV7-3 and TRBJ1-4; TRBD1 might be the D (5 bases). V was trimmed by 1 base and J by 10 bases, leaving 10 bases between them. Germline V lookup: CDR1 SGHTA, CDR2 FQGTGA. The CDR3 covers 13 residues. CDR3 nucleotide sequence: TGTGCCAGCAGCTTAAGGATGGGGGGAAAACTGTTTTTT. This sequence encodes CASSLRMGGKLFF.

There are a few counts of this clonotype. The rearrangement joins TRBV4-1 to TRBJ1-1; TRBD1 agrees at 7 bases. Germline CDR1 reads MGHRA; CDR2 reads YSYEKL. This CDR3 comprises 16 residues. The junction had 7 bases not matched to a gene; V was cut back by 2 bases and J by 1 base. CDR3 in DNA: TGCGCCAGCAGCCAAAGGACAGGACAAAAGAACACTGAAGCTTTCTTT. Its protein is CASSQRTGQKNTEAFF.

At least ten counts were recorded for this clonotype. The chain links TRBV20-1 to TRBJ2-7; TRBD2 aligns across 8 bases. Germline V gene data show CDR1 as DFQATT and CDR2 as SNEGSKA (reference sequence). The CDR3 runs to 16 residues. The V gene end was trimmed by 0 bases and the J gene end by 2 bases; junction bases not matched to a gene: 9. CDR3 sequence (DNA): TGCAGTGCTAGAGATCCTAGGGCGGGGGGTACCTACGAGCAGTACTTC. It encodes CSARDPRAGGTYEQYF.

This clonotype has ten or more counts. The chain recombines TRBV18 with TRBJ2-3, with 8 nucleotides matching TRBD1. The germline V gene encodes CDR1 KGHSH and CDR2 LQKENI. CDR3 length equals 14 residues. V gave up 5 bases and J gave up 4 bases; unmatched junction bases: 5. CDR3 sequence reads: CASSSETGADTQYF. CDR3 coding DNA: TGTGCCAGCTCATCCGAGACAGGGGCAGATACGCAGTATTTT. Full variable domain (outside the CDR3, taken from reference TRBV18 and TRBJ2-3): NAGVMQNPRHLVRRRGQEARLRCSPMKGHSHVYWYRQLPEEGLKFMVYLQKENIIDESGMPKERFSAEFPKEGPSILRIQQVVRGDSAAYFCASSSETGADTQYFGPGTRLTVL.